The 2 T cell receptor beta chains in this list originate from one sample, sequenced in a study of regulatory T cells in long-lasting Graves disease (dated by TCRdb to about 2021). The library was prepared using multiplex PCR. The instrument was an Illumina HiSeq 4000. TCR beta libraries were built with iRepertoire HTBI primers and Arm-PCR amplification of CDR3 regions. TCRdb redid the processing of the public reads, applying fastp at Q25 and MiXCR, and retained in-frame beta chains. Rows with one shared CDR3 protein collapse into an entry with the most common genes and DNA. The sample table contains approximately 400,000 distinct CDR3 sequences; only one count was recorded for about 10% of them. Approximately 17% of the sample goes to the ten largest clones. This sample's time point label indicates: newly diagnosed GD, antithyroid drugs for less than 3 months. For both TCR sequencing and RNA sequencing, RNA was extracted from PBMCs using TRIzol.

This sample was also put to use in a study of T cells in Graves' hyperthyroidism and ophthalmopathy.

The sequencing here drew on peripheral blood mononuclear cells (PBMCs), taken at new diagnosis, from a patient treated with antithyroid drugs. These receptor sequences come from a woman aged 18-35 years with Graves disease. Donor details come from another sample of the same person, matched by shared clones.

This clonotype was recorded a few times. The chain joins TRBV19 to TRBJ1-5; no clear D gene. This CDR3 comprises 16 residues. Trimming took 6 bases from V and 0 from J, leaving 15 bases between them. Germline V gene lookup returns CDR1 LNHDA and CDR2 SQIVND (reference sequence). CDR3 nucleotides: TGTGCCAGTAGCAGCGGGTTAGGGTATAGCAATCAGCCCCAGCATTTT. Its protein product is CASSSGLGYSNQPQHF.

CDR3 amino acids: CSARTGARLTGELFF. DNA for the CDR3: TGCAGTGCTAGAACAGGGGCCCGCCTAACCGGGGAGCTGTTTTTT. This chain connects TRBV20-1 to TRBJ2-2, with 7 bases that match TRBD1. The CDR3 has 15 residues. V was clipped by 2 bases and J by 5 bases; unmatched bases: 8. Germline V lookup: CDR1 DFQATT, CDR2 SNEGSKA (reference sequence).